Listed below are T cell receptor beta chains from one sample, sequenced in a study of early T cells in non-severe SARS-CoV-2 infection. TCRdb processed the 5' RACE reads anew with MiXCR; each CDR3 protein has one entry. The sample records roughly 41,000 distinct CDR3 sequences, approximately 5.1% being singletons. The material was whole blood, obtained at baseline. Receptors were obtained from an adult who was a healthcare worker with PCR-confirmed SARS-CoV-2 infection or an uninfected control (not recorded which). Both conserved end residues are part of each CDR3. The D gene is left open where the match is weak. The size field is filled for only some rows; it gives once, few, many or a size class.

D gene	V gene	J gene	clone size	CDR3 DNA	CDR3 protein
NA	TRBV3-1	TRBJ2-1	few	TGTGCCAGCAGCACGGACTGGAACAATGAGCAGTTCTTC	CASSTDWNNEQFF
TRBD2	TRBV2	TRBJ2-1	few	TGTGCCAGCATCGAACGGCGGGAGGCCCGCAATGAGCAGTTCTTC	CASIERREARNEQFF
NA	TRBV6-5	TRBJ2-5	many	TGTGCCAGCAGTTACAAGGGCGCGTATCAAGAGACCCAGTACTTC	CASSYKGAYQETQYF
TRBD1	TRBV27	TRBJ1-4	NA	TGTGCCAGCAGTCCCCGGACAGGGGGCGCAAACCCTGAAAAACTGTTTTTT	CASSPRTGGANPEKLFF
NA	TRBV25-1	TRBJ2-1	few	TGTGCCAGCAGTGAGACTAGGAGCTCCTACAATGAGCAGTTCTTC	CASSETRSSYNEQFF
NA	TRBV5-1	TRBJ2-4	many	TGCGCCAGCAGCTCCGAACTTGGGGTAGCCAAAAACATTCAGTACTTC	CASSSELGVAKNIQYF
NA	TRBV12-3/TRBV12-4	TRBJ1-5	many	TGTGCCAGCAGCCTGGGGCAAAAGGGTCAGCCCCAGCATTTT	CASSLGQKGQPQHF
NA	TRBV9	TRBJ2-3	NA	TGTGCCAGCAGCGTAACGGGACTCTCTACCACAGATACGCAGTATTTT	CASSVTGLSTTDTQYF
NA	TRBV7-3	TRBJ2-1	many	TGTGCCAGCAGCTTAAATAGTGGATGGGGCAATGAGCAGTTCTTC	CASSLNSGWGNEQFF
TRBD1	TRBV5-1	TRBJ2-7	NA	TGCGCCAGCAGCTGGGACAGGACCTCCTACGAGCAGTACTTC	CASSWDRTSYEQYF
TRBD2	TRBV27	TRBJ2-1	NA	TGTGCCAGCAGGAACCTGGGACTAGCGGCCAATGAGCAGTTCTTC	CASRNLGLAANEQFF
NA	TRBV27	TRBJ1-6	medium-sized	TGTGCCAGCAGTTTATCGGAGAATTCACCCCTCCACTTT	CASSLSENSPLHF
NA	TRBV30	TRBJ1-2	NA	TGTGCCTGGAGACAGAGGATGGACTATGGCTACACCTTC	CAWRQRMDYGYTF
TRBD1	TRBV6-1	TRBJ1-2	many	TGTGCCAGCAGTTTTCAACAGGGGAATAACTATGGCTACACCTTC	CASSFQQGNNYGYTF
TRBD2	TRBV10-3	TRBJ2-7	many	TGTGCCATCAGTGAGTCGATCACTAGCGGGAGGGCCTACGAGCAGTACTTC	CAISESITSGRAYEQYF
TRBD1	TRBV6-6	TRBJ2-7	many	TGTGCCAGCAGTTACGGGGGACAGGCCTACGAGCAGTACTTC	CASSYGGQAYEQYF
TRBD1	TRBV10-1	TRBJ1-1	many	TGCGCCAGCAGACAGGGGCCTCGGGATGAAGCTTTCTTT	CASRQGPRDEAFF
NA	TRBV27	TRBJ1-2	NA	TGTGCCAGCAGGAGTAACTATGGCTACACCTTC	CASRSNYGYTF
TRBD1	TRBV11-3	TRBJ2-2	many	TGTGCCAGCAGCGAGAACAGGGGTATCACCGGGGAGCTGTTTTTT	CASSENRGITGELFF
NA	TRBV5-1	TRBJ1-5	many	TGCGCCAGCAGCTTGGCCCCCGATCAGCCCCAGCATTTT	CASSLAPDQPQHF
TRBD1	TRBV7-6	TRBJ2-3	many	TGTGCCAGCAGCCTCGGACAGGGTCGCACAGATACGCAGTATTTT	CASSLGQGRTDTQYF
NA	TRBV15	TRBJ1-1	medium-sized	TGTGCCACCGCACTAGTCTGGGACTACCTCTCGGGCACTGAAGCTTTCTTT	CATALVWDYLSGTEAFF
NA	TRBV2	TRBJ1-2	many	TGTGCCAGCAGAGAGGACGGACGGGTGGATGGCTACACCTTC	CASREDGRVDGYTF
NA	TRBV19	TRBJ2-7	many	TGTGCCAGTAGTGATCCAGGGGCCTCCTACGAGCAGTACTTC	CASSDPGASYEQYF
NA	TRBV28	TRBJ2-7	many	TGTGCCAGCAGTTTCGGCCCCTTGAGGGAGCAGTACTTC	CASSFGPLREQYF
TRBD1	TRBV28	TRBJ2-3	NA	TGTGCCAGCAGTTCGGGACAGGGCCCAGATACGCAGTATTTT	CASSSGQGPDTQYF
TRBD1	TRBV18	TRBJ1-5	many	TGTGCCAGCTCACCAGCCGGACTGGGACAGACAAATCAGCCCCAGCATTTT	CASSPAGLGQTNQPQHF
TRBD2	TRBV4-2	TRBJ2-2	many	TGTGCCAGCAGCCAAGATGTGGGAGGGCGGTTGAGCGGGGAGCTGTTTTTT	CASSQDVGGRLSGELFF
TRBD1	TRBV20-1	TRBJ1-2	NA	TGCAGTGCTAGAGTTATAGGGACAGAAAATGGCTACACCTTC	CSARVIGTENGYTF
TRBD2	TRBV6-6	TRBJ2-5	many	TGTGCCAGCAGTTACTCGATCAAGTCTAGCGGGAGTCGAGAGACCCAGTACTTC	CASSYSIKSSGSRETQYF
NA	TRBV6-5	TRBJ2-7	few	TGTGCCAGCAGTTTTGTCGGCTCCTACGAGCAGTACTTC	CASSFVGSYEQYF
NA	TRBV4-2	TRBJ2-7	many	TGTGCCAGCAGCCAAGGCCCCTCCTACGAGCAGTACTTC	CASSQGPSYEQYF
NA	TRBV5-4	TRBJ2-1	NA	TGTGCCAGCAGCTTGACCGAAGGGGGCTCCTACAATGAGCAGTTCTTC	CASSLTEGGSYNEQFF
TRBD2	TRBV29-1	TRBJ2-1	many	TGCAGCGTTGAGGGGATGACGACTAGCGGGAGGCTGGGGGTCTACAATGAGCAGTTCTTC	CSVEGMTTSGRLGVYNEQFF
NA	TRBV7-6	TRBJ2-1	many	TGTGCCAGCAGCCACGGGGAGCGCAATGAGCAGTTCTTC	CASSHGERNEQFF
TRBD2	TRBV20-1	TRBJ2-1	NA	TGCAGTGCTAGAGACAGGACTAGCGGGGTTACCTACAATGAGCAGTTCTTC	CSARDRTSGVTYNEQFF
NA	TRBV20-1	TRBJ1-5	many	TGCAGTGCGACCGGGCCGGGGTATCAGCCCCAGCATTTT	CSATGPGYQPQHF
NA	TRBV20-1	TRBJ2-1	NA	TGCAGTGCTTGGACTCTCAATGAGCAGTTCTTC	CSAWTLNEQFF
TRBD2	TRBV7-3	TRBJ2-3	many	TGTGCCAGCAGCTTAAACGCGGGAGGCCACACAGATACGCAGTATTTT	CASSLNAGGHTDTQYF
NA	TRBV7-3	TRBJ2-1	few	TGTGCCAGCAGCTTAAATCTAGCAGACTACAATGAGCAGTTCTTC	CASSLNLADYNEQFF
NA	TRBV20-1	TRBJ2-4	many	TGCAGTGCTAGCTCGCGGGACATAGCCAAAAACATTCAGTACTTC	CSASSRDIAKNIQYF
TRBD1	TRBV6-1	TRBJ1-5	few	TGTGCCAGCAGTGTGGACAGGGTCTACAATCAGCCCCAGCATTTT	CASSVDRVYNQPQHF
NA	TRBV5-4	TRBJ2-7	NA	TGTGCCAGCAGCAACCTGGGCAACTCCTACGAGCAGTACTTC	CASSNLGNSYEQYF
NA	TRBV6-1	TRBJ1-2	NA	TGTGCCAGCAGTCCAGGGGAGGTCGGCTATGGCTACACCTTC	CASSPGEVGYGYTF
TRBD2	TRBV4-2	TRBJ2-1	few	TGTGCCAGCAGCCAGCTAGCGGAGTACAATGAGCAGTTCTTC	CASSQLAEYNEQFF
TRBD2	TRBV24-1	TRBJ2-2	many	TGTGCCACCTTTCAGTTAGCGGGACCAGCCGGGACCGGGGAGCTGTTTTTT	CATFQLAGPAGTGELFF
NA	TRBV6-2/TRBV6-3	TRBJ2-3	many	TGTGCCAGCACCAACGACTATCTCGGGGATACGCAGTATTTT	CASTNDYLGDTQYF
NA	TRBV20-1	TRBJ1-6	medium-sized	TGCAGTGCTAGGCATGGAAGGGATAATTCACCCCTCCACTTT	CSARHGRDNSPLHF
TRBD1	TRBV12-3/TRBV12-4	TRBJ2-1	few	TGTGCCAGCAGCCGTCCCGGGACAGGTACAAATGAGCAGTTCTTC	CASSRPGTGTNEQFF
NA	TRBV11-2	TRBJ2-2	NA	TGTGCCAGCAGCTTTAATATGTTAAGGGACTCCTCGAACACCGGGGAGCTGTTTTTT	CASSFNMLRDSSNTGELFF
NA	TRBV16	TRBJ2-7	many	TGTGCCAGCAGCCAGTGGCAGGGTACGCGTAACGAGCAGTACTTC	CASSQWQGTRNEQYF
TRBD2	TRBV7-9	TRBJ2-1	many	TGTGCCAGCAGCTTAGGTGTGGGAGGGCCCGACAATGAGCAGTTCTTC	CASSLGVGGPDNEQFF
TRBD1	TRBV29-1	TRBJ2-7	many	TGCAGCGCGGGACAGACCCACTACGAGCAGTACTTC	CSAGQTHYEQYF
NA	TRBV7-9	TRBJ2-7	many	TGTGCCAGCAGCACCCGAGCGGGACACGGAAACGAGCAGTACTTC	CASSTRAGHGNEQYF
TRBD1	TRBV29-1	TRBJ1-1	few	TGCAGCGTTAGGGACAGGGGGCAAGGTGGCACTGAAGCTTTCTTT	CSVRDRGQGGTEAFF
TRBD2	TRBV6-1	TRBJ2-5	many	TGTGCCAGCAGTGAAGGTAGCGGGAGCCAAGAGACCCAGTACTTC	CASSEGSGSQETQYF
NA	TRBV6-5	TRBJ1-1	many	TGTGCCACTGGACCGAACACTGAAGCTTTCTTT	CATGPNTEAFF
NA	TRBV7-9	TRBJ1-1	NA	TGTGCCAGCAGCTACGACAAAGGCGATGCTTTCTTT	CASSYDKGDAFF
NA	TRBV19	TRBJ1-4	many	TGTGCCAGTACTTACGGTTCTAATGAAAAACTGTTTTTT	CASTYGSNEKLFF
NA	TRBV24-1	TRBJ2-1	many	TGTGCCACCAGTGATTTTGTGGGATCTGAGCAGTTCTTC	CATSDFVGSEQFF